Listed below are T cell receptor beta chains from one sample, sequenced in a study of beta chain features in type 1 diabetes. The method was immunoSEQ multiplex PCR; TCRdb's version includes in-frame clones alone and lacks a portion of them. The sample records around 260,000 clones, just over 20% being singletons. Specimen: naive CD4+ T cells from blood. The receptors were sampled from a woman between 40 and 50 years old with type 1 diabetes. Both conserved end residues are part of each CDR3. The D gene is left open where the match is weak. Rows give clone size only sometimes, using once, few, many, or a class for an expanded clone.

clone size: -; V gene: TRBV2; J gene: TRBJ2-7; D gene: -; CDR3 DNA: TGTGCCAGCAGGCTGGACAGCTCCTACGAGCAGTACTTC; CDR3 protein: CASRLDSSYEQYF
clone size: -; V gene: TRBV5-4; J gene: TRBJ2-3; D gene: TRBD2; CDR3 DNA: TGTGCCAGCAGCTACCCTAGCGGGGGACCTGTTGTTGGGGAGTATTTT; CDR3 protein: CASSYPSGGPVVGEYF
clone size: -; V gene: TRBV18; J gene: TRBJ2-7; D gene: TRBD2; CDR3 DNA: TGTGCCAGCTCACCACCCAGCGGGAGTACGTACGAGCAGTACTTC; CDR3 protein: CASSPPSGSTYEQYF
clone size: few; V gene: TRBV28; J gene: TRBJ2-7; D gene: -; CDR3 DNA: TGTGCCAGCAGTTTAGGCAGCGGGTGGGCCTACGAGCAGTACTTC; CDR3 protein: CASSLGSGWAYEQYF
clone size: few; V gene: TRBV20-1; J gene: TRBJ2-5; D gene: -; CDR3 DNA: TGCAGTGCTAACAGTCAAGAGACCCAGTACTTC; CDR3 protein: CSANSQETQYF
clone size: -; V gene: TRBV5-6; J gene: TRBJ2-5; D gene: TRBD1; CDR3 DNA: TGTGCCAGCAGCCCCGGACAGGGGAAGACCCAGTACTTC; CDR3 protein: CASSPGQGKTQYF
clone size: -; V gene: TRBV9; J gene: TRBJ2-7; D gene: TRBD1; CDR3 DNA: TGTGCCAGCACCCTGGGGGACAGCATCGCCTACGAGCAGTACTTC; CDR3 protein: CASTLGDSIAYEQYF
clone size: few; V gene: TRBV25-1; J gene: TRBJ2-7; D gene: TRBD1; CDR3 DNA: TGTGCCAGCAAGCGTGGTCAGGGGGCTTACGAGCAGTACTTC; CDR3 protein: CASKRGQGAYEQYF
clone size: few; V gene: TRBV18; J gene: TRBJ1-4; D gene: -; CDR3 DNA: TGTGCCAGCTCACCGGCCTTGACAACTAATGAAAAACTGTTTTTT; CDR3 protein: CASSPALTTNEKLFF
clone size: -; V gene: TRBV7-3; J gene: TRBJ2-5; D gene: TRBD2; CDR3 DNA: TGTGCCAGCAGAATATGGGGCGGGAGAACTATCGAGACCCAGTACTTC; CDR3 protein: CASRIWGGRTIETQYF
clone size: -; V gene: TRBV7-9; J gene: TRBJ2-5; D gene: TRBD2; CDR3 DNA: TGTGCCAGCAGCTTTATTCTGGGCGGGAGCTACCGAGAGACCCAGTACTTC; CDR3 protein: CASSFILGGSYRETQYF
clone size: few; V gene: TRBV7-9; J gene: TRBJ1-5; D gene: TRBD1; CDR3 DNA: TGTGCCAGCAGCGGTGGACAGACAGGGCAGCCCCAGCATTTT; CDR3 protein: CASSGGQTGQPQHF
clone size: few; V gene: TRBV27; J gene: TRBJ2-3; D gene: TRBD1; CDR3 DNA: TGTGCCAGCAGTACCCTCTCCGGGACAGTACTCACAGATACGCAGTATTTT; CDR3 protein: CASSTLSGTVLTDTQYF
clone size: -; V gene: TRBV29-1; J gene: TRBJ1-1; D gene: TRBD1; CDR3 DNA: TGCAGCGTTGAATGGGGGCAGGGGGCTTCTGAAGCTTTCTTT; CDR3 protein: CSVEWGQGASEAFF
clone size: -; V gene: TRBV7-9; J gene: TRBJ2-3; D gene: TRBD1; CDR3 DNA: TGTGCCAGCAGCGCACGACAGGGGACAGATACGCAGTATTTT; CDR3 protein: CASSARQGTDTQYF
clone size: few; V gene: TRBV18; J gene: TRBJ1-2; D gene: -; CDR3 DNA: TGTGCCAGCTCACCGGGGACACCAAACTATGGCTACACCTTC; CDR3 protein: CASSPGTPNYGYTF
clone size: -; V gene: TRBV7-2; J gene: TRBJ2-5; D gene: -; CDR3 DNA: TGTGCCAGCAGCTTAGAATCCGGGAATCAAGAGACCCAGTACTTC; CDR3 protein: CASSLESGNQETQYF
clone size: -; V gene: TRBV7-9; J gene: TRBJ2-7; D gene: TRBD2; CDR3 DNA: TGTGCCAGCAGCTTCGGACTAGCGGGAGAAAACGAGCAGTACTTC; CDR3 protein: CASSFGLAGENEQYF
clone size: few; V gene: TRBV5-5; J gene: TRBJ1-2; D gene: TRBD1; CDR3 DNA: TGTGCCAGCAGCACGCGGACAGGGGACGGCTACACCTTC; CDR3 protein: CASSTRTGDGYTF
clone size: -; V gene: TRBV7-2; J gene: TRBJ2-7; D gene: TRBD2; CDR3 DNA: TGTGCCAGCTTCCCGGCCGTAGCGGGAGGGCCCGGAGGGGAGCAGTACTTC; CDR3 protein: CASFPAVAGGPGGEQYF
clone size: few; V gene: TRBV10-3; J gene: TRBJ1-2; D gene: TRBD1; CDR3 DNA: TGTGCCACAAGGGACAGGGGGAATGGCTACACCTTC; CDR3 protein: CATRDRGNGYTF
clone size: -; V gene: TRBV4-3; J gene: TRBJ2-3; D gene: -; CDR3 DNA: TGCGCCAGCACTAATCAGGGAACAGCTACGCAGTATTTT; CDR3 protein: CASTNQGTATQYF